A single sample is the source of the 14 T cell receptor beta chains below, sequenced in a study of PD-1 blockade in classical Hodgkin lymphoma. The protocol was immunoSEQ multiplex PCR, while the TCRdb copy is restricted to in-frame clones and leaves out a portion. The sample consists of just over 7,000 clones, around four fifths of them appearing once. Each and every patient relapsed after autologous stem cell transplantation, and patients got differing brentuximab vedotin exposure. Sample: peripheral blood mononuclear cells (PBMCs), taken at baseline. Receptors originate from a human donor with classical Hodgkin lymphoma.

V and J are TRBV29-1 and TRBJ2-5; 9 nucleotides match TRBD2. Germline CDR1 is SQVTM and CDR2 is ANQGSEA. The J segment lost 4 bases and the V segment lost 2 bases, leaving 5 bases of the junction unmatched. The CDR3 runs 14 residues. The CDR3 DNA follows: TGCAGCGTTGAATGGGCGGGAGGGCCAGAGACCCAGTACTTC. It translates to CSVEWAGGPETQYF. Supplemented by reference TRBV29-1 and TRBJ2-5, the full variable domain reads SAVISQKPSRDICQRGTSLTIQCQVDSQVTMMFWYRQQPGQSLTLIATANQGSEATYESGFVIDKFPISRPNLTFSTLTVSNMSPEDSSIYLCSVEWAGGPETQYFGPGTRLLVL.

CDR3 coding DNA: TGTGCCAGCAGTCTCCCCGGCCGCGAGCAGTACTTC. This translates into CASSLPGREQYF. This sequence joins TRBV27 and TRBJ2-7, with D unclear. V lost 5 bases and J 6 bases, leaving 11 bases between the germline ends. From germline, CDR1 is MNHEY and CDR2 SMNVEV (reference sequence). The CDR3 covers 12 residues.

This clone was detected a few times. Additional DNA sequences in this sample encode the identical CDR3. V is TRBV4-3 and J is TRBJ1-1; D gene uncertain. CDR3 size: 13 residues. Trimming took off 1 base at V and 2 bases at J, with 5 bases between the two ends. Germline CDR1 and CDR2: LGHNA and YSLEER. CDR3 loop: CASSQAGNTEAFF. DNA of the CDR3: TGCGCCAGCAGCCAAGCCGGAAACACTGAAGCTTTCTTT.

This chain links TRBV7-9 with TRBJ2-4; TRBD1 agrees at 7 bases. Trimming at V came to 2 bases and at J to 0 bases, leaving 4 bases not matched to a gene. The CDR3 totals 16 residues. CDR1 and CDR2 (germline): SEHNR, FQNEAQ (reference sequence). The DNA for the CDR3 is TGTGCCAGCAGCTTAAACAGGGGCCTAGCCAAAAACATTCAGTACTTC. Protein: CASSLNRGLAKNIQYF.

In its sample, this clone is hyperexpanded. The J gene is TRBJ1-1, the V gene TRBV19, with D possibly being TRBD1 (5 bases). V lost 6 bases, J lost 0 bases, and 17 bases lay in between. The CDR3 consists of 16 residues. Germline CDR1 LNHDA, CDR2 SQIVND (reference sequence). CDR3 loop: CASRPEREGMNTEAFF. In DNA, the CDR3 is TGTGCCAGTAGGCCCGAGAGGGAGGGGATGAACACTGAAGCTTTCTTT.

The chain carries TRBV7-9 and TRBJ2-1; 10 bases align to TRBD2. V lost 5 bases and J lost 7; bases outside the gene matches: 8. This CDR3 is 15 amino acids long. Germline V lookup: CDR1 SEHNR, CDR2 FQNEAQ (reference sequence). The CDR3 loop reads CASSAAGTSVNEQFF. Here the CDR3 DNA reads TGTGCCAGCAGCGCCGCCGGGACTAGCGTTAATGAGCAGTTCTTC. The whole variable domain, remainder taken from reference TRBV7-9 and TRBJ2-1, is DTGVSQNPRHKITKRGQNVTFRCDPISEHNRLYWYRQTLGQGPEFLTYFQNEAQLEKSRLLSDRFSAERPKGSFSTLEIQRTEQGDSAMYLCASSAAGTSVNEQFFGPGTRLTVL.

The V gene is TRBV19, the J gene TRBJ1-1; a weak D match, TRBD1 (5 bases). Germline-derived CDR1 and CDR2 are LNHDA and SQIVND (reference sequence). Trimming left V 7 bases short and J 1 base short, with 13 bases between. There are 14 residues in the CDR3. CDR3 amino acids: CASMHGGRNTEAFF. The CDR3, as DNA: TGTGCCAGTATGCATGGGGGTAGGAACACTGAAGCTTTCTTT.

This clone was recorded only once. CDR3 sequence (DNA): TGTGCCAGCAGCTTGGGCGGGACATCAACTAATGAAAAACTGTTTTTT. Amino acids: CASSLGGTSTNEKLFF. The chain carries TRBV5-4 and TRBJ1-4, with D possibly being TRBD1 (6 bases). Germline V gene lookup returns CDR1 SGHNT and CDR2 YYREEE (reference sequence). There are 16 residues in the CDR3. Trimming cost V 0 bases and J 0 bases, with 9 bases left between them.

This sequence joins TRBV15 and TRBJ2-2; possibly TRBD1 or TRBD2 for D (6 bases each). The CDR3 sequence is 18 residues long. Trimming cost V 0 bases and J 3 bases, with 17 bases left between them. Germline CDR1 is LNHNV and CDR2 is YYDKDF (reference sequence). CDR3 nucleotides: TGTGCCACCAGCAGAGATGTGGAGGGGGGCATGTACACCGGGGAGCTGTTTTTT. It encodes CATSRDVEGGMYTGELFF.

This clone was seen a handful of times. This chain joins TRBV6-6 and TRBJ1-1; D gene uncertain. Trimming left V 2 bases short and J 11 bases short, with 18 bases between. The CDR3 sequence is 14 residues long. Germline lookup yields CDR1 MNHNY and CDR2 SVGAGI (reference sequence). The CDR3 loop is CASSYAVSGRDAFF. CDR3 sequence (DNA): TGTGCCAGCAGTTACGCTGTAAGTGGGCGAGACGCTTTCTTT.

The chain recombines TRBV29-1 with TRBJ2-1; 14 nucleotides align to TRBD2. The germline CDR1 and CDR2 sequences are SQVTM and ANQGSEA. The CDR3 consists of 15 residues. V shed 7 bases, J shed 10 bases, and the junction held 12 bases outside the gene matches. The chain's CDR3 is CSGGGLAGVIGEQFF. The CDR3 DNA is TGCAGCGGGGGGGGACTAGCGGGAGTAATAGGGGAGCAGTTCTTC.

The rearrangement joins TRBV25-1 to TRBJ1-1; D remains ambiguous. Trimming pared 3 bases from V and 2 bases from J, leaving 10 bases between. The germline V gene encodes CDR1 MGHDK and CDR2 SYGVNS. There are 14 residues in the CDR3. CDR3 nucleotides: TGTGCCAGCAGTGATGCCTCGTTCAACACTGAAGCTTTCTTT. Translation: CASSDASFNTEAFF.

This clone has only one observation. The CDR3 nucleotides read TGTGCCAGCAGCCCACGGGCACCGAAAATAAGAGCAACTAGCACAGATACGCAGTATTTT. Residues: CASSPRAPKIRATSTDTQYF. V usage is TRBV7-4 and J usage is TRBJ2-3; D is ambiguous. This CDR3 region has 20 residues. Germline values: CDR1 SGHVT, CDR2 SQSDAQ. V lost 5 bases, J lost 0 bases, and 27 bases lay in between.

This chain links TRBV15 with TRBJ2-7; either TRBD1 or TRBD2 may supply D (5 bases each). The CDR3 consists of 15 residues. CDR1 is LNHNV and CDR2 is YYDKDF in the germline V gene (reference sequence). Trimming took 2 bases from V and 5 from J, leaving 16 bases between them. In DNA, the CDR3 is TGTGCCACCAGCAGAAAGGTGGGGGTTGGCCACGAGCAGTACTTC. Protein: CATSRKVGVGHEQYF. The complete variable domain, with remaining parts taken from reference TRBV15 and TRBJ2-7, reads DAMVIQNPRYQVTQFGKPVTLSCSQTLNHNVMYWYQQKSSQAPKLLFHYYDKDFNNEADTPDNFQSRRPNTSFCFLDIRSPGLGDTAMYLCATSRKVGVGHEQYFGPGTRLTVT.